The entry below describes one T cell receptor (beta chain). Antigen unknown. The RNA, about 0.5 to 1 ug, was put through reverse transcription using random hexamers. TCRdb recomputed calls from the immunoSEQ multiplex PCR reads with MiXCR, one row per CDR3 protein. The sample holds about 150,000 distinct CDR3 sequences, about 96% seen once. The CDR3 length is 15 residues. V lost 7 bases to trimming and J lost 4 bases, with 19 bases between them. The sample belongs to a study of CD8 T cells in Susac syndrome. Study-level points and caveats: The number of individuals included in the study's TCR sequencing and HLA analysis was acknowledged as relatively small. The CD4+ T cell repertoires in Susac syndrome were not clonally expanded.

The clonotype originates from a human donor with Susac syndrome. Sequencing used CD4+ T cells from PBMCs. The chain employs TRBV12-3 or TRBV12-4 and TRBJ1-2, with D perhaps matching TRBD1 (6 bases). CDR3 region: CASTINGGGTYGYTF. The CDR3, as DNA: TGTGCCAGCACCATCAACGGGGGGGGCACCTATGGCTACACCTTC.